This is a list of T cell receptor beta chains from one sample in a study of blood T cell repertoires in COVID-19. Profiled with immunoSEQ multiplex PCR; TCRdb holds only in-frame clones, not every one. The data hold some 350,000 clones, with around nine tenths observed a single time. The source material was peripheral blood. All receptors derive from a human donor in a cohort sampled during active COVID-19. Each CDR3 is given with its conserved first and last residue. The D gene is left open where the match is weak.

j_gene | d_gene | v_gene | len | CDR3aa | CDR3nt
TRBJ1-2 | . | TRBV2 | 16 | CASSGPAVRAQWGYTF | TGTGCCAGCAGTGGCCCTGCGGTGAGGGCGCAATGGGGCTACACCTTC
TRBJ2-3 | . | TRBV18 | 13 | CASSPANTDTQYF | TGTGCCAGCTCACCGGCAAACACAGATACGCAGTATTTT
TRBJ2-1 | TRBD2 | TRBV9 | 16 | CASSATGGGARGEQFF | TGTGCCAGCAGCGCCACCGGCGGGGGGGCTAGGGGTGAGCAGTTCTTC
TRBJ2-1 | TRBD2 | TRBV30 | 16 | CAWSSRLAGIPNEQFF | TGTGCCTGGAGTTCCAGACTAGCGGGGATACCCAATGAGCAGTTCTTC
TRBJ1-2 | . | TRBV6-5 | 15 | CASSYSRGAGYGYTF | TGTGCCAGCAGTTACTCGAGAGGTGCCGGCTATGGCTACACCTTC
TRBJ2-2 | . | TRBV7-2 | 18 | CASSLASVSGSGTGELFF | TGTGCCAGCAGCTTAGCGTCGGTTAGCGGCTCTGGCACCGGGGAGCTGTTTTTT
TRBJ1-4 | TRBD1 | TRBV5-6 | 15 | CASSNPGGTNEKLFF | TGTGCCAGCAGCAACCCAGGGGGCACTAATGAAAAACTGTTTTTT
TRBJ1-1 | . | TRBV12-3/TRBV12-4 | 13 | CASSLGGFTEAFF | TGTGCCAGCAGTTTGGGGGGGTTCACTGAAGCTTTCTTT
TRBJ1-1 | TRBD1 | TRBV5-1 | 14 | CASSQTGGRTEAFF | TGCGCCAGCAGCCAGACAGGGGGTAGAACTGAAGCTTTCTTT
TRBJ2-5 | . | TRBV6-5 | 14 | CASSPRQSVETQYF | TGTGCCAGCAGTCCCCGACAGAGCGTAGAGACCCAGTACTTC